Following are 21 T cell receptor beta chains from one sample sequenced in a study of beta chain features in type 1 diabetes. Expressed TCRB transcripts were sequenced, since all the RNA that had been isolated was reverse transcribed. Profiling relied on immunoSEQ multiplex PCR, and the TCRdb table lists in-frame clones only, not all of them. The data contain some 220,000 clones, around 9.9% of them seen just once; the ten biggest clones take up 1% to 1.5%. Specimen: central memory CD4+ T cells from blood. The receptors were gathered from a man aged 18-30 years in good health.

The chain uses TRBV6-6 and TRBJ2-7; 7 nucleotides agree with TRBD1. Germline CDR1 and CDR2: MNHNY and SVGAGI (reference sequence). The V and J ends lost 5 bases and 6 bases, in that order; junction bases with no gene match: 10. The CDR3 runs 14 residues. The CDR3 region is CASSPGTARGEQYF. The CDR3 coding sequence is TGTGCCAGCAGTCCCGGGACAGCTCGCGGCGAGCAGTACTTC.

The sample holds a few counts of this clone. The chain employs TRBV10-3 and TRBJ2-1, with 10 bases aligning to TRBD2. CDR3 size: 14 residues. Germline V gives CDR1 ENHRY, CDR2 SYGVKD. V was pared by 7 bases and J by 9 bases, with 9 bases of the junction left unmatched. The chain's CDR3 is CAIKTSGAGAEQFF. The CDR3 nucleotides read TGTGCCATCAAAACTAGCGGGGCGGGAGCTGAGCAGTTCTTC.

Ten or more counts support this clone. V and J are TRBV2 and TRBJ2-1; the match to TRBD2 covers 8 bases. The CDR3 spans 13 residues. The V and J ends lost 10 bases and 6 bases, in that order; junction bases with no gene match: 8. Germline-derived CDR1 and CDR2 are SNHLY and FYNNEI. This chain's CDR3 is CATEREKGNEQFF. The DNA for the CDR3 is TGTGCCACCGAGCGGGAGAAGGGCAATGAGCAGTTCTTC.

Ten or more counts support this clone. This chain joins TRBV6-1 and TRBJ2-7, with no clear D. With 7 bases removed from V and 5 bases from J, the gap between germline ends came to 15 bases. This CDR3 contains 13 residues. Germline V gene sequence: CDR1 MNHNS, CDR2 SASEGT. The CDR3 sequence is CASKVEFVHEQYF. In DNA, the CDR3 is TGTGCCAGCAAAGTGGAATTCGTCCACGAGCAGTACTTC.

Comment on this clone: Relative to the germline gene, one junction end is altered; a read error may explain this. The chain couples TRBV9 to TRBJ2-6; TRBD2 matches 12 bases. The CDR3 is 20 amino acids. The V gene's germline CDR1 is SGDLS and CDR2 YYNGEE. This chain's CDR3 is CARSPQPPTSGRAGANVLTF. The CDR3 bases are TGTGCCCGCAGCCCTCAACCCCCGACTAGCGGGAGAGCTGGGGCCAACGTCCTGACTTTC.

This clone was detected only a few times. CDR3 DNA sequence: TGTGCCAGCAGCGCTAGACTAGCGGGAATCACAGATACGCAGTATTTT. Amino acid sequence: CASSARLAGITDTQYF. The chain links TRBV13 to TRBJ2-3; 11 nucleotides align to TRBD2. Trimming cost V 5 bases and J 2 bases; bases outside gene matches: 6. There are 16 residues in the CDR3. The germline CDR1 and CDR2 sequences are PRHDT and FYEKMQ (reference sequence). Full variable domain (missing parts from reference TRBV13 and TRBJ2-3): AAGVIQSPRHLIKEKRETATLKCYPIPRHDTVYWYQQGPGQDPQFLISFYEKMQSDKGSIPDRFSAQQFSDYHSELNMSSLELGDSALYFCASSARLAGITDTQYFGPGTRLTVL.

As to this clone: A single base separates this from a much larger clone, so it may be a read error. This sequence joins TRBV9 and TRBJ2-5; D unresolved. V was clipped by 0 bases and J by 5 bases, with 5 bases between them. The CDR3 runs to 12 residues. Germline V lookup: CDR1 SGDLS, CDR2 YYNGEE. CDR3 loop: CASSVAAETQYF. The CDR3 DNA reads TGTGCCAGCAGCGTAGCGGCGGAGACCCAGTACTTC. The variable domain in full, completed from reference TRBV9 and TRBJ2-5, reads DSGVTQTPKHLITATGQRVTLRCSPRSGDLSVYWYQQSLDQGLQFLIQYYNGEERAKGNILERFSAQQFPDLHSELNLSSLELGDSALYFCASSVAAETQYFGPGTRLLVL.

The rearrangement links TRBV4-1 to TRBJ2-4, with D perhaps assigned TRBD1 or TRBD2 (5 bases each). Trimming shortened V by 3 bases and J by 3 bases, and 12 bases separated the two germline ends. Germline V lookup: CDR1 MGHRA, CDR2 YSYEKL. The CDR3 is made up of 15 amino acids. For the CDR3, the DNA is TGCGCCAGCAGCCAGGGACCTGGGGGCAAAAACATTCAGTACTTC. Translation gives CASSQGPGGKNIQYF.

This clone has a handful of counts. The chain is built from TRBV7-2 and TRBJ1-2; possibly TRBD1 for D (5 bases). The CDR3 loop spans 12 amino acids. The germline V gene encodes CDR1 SGHTA and CDR2 FQGNSA. Trimming took 4 bases from V and 4 from J, leaving 7 bases between them. Here the CDR3 reads CASSWDGYGYTF. The CDR3 coding sequence is TGTGCCAGCAGCTGGGACGGCTATGGCTACACCTTC. The full variable domain, in which reference TRBV7-2 and TRBJ1-2 provide the parts outside the CDR3, is GAGVSQSPSNKVTEKGKDVELRCDPISGHTALYWYRQSLGQGLEFLIYFQGNSAPDKSGLPSDRFSAERTGGSVSTLTIQRTQQEDSAVYLCASSWDGYGYTFGSGTRLTVV.

The rearrangement uses TRBV25-1 and TRBJ1-1, with a possible D match to TRBD1 (5 bases). Per the germline V gene, CDR1 is MGHDK and CDR2 is SYGVNS. This CDR3 is 13 amino acids long. V gave up 3 bases and J gave up 4 bases, with 9 bases separating them. The CDR3 loop reads CASSEGPGTEAFF. CDR3 coding DNA: TGTGCCAGCAGTGAGGGGCCGGGCACTGAAGCTTTCTTT.

This clone was detected only a few times. V usage is TRBV7-2 and J usage is TRBJ2-5; 9 positions agree with TRBD2. V gave up 1 base and J gave up 2 bases; unmatched junction bases: 5. CDR3 length: 16 amino acids. Germline V CDR1 and CDR2: SGHTA, FQGNSA. CDR3 sequence reads: CASSLGASGVQETQYF. The CDR3 region has the DNA TGTGCCAGCAGCTTAGGGGCTAGCGGGGTACAAGAGACCCAGTACTTC.

There are a few counts of this clone. Other DNA sequences in the same sample also yield this CDR3. The rearrangement joins TRBV20-1 to TRBJ2-1; D remains unclear. The length of the CDR3 is 11 residues. Germline V gives CDR1 DFQATT, CDR2 SNEGSKA (reference sequence). Deletions cut 6 bases from V and 4 bases from J, with 7 bases between. CDR3 DNA: TGCAGTGCCCGGAGATACAATGAGCAGTTCTTC. It specifies CSARRYNEQFF.

The gene calls are TRBV15 and TRBJ1-5; D remains ambiguous. V was cut by 0 bases and J by 5 bases, with 11 bases left in between. CDR3 length: 15 residues. The germline gives CDR1 LNHNV, CDR2 YYDKDF (reference sequence). In DNA, the CDR3 is TGTGCCACCAGCAGAGATACACAACCTTATCAGCCCCAGCATTTT. Translation: CATSRDTQPYQPQHF.

The chain links TRBV6-1 to TRBJ1-1, with TRBD1 as a possible D gene (5 bases). CDR3 length: 12 residues. The germline V gene has CDR1 MNHNS and CDR2 SASEGT. V was shortened by 7 bases and J by 6 bases, with 12 bases between the two germline ends. CDR3 amino acids: CASIRGAAEAFF. DNA of the CDR3: TGTGCCAGCATACGAGGGGCGGCTGAAGCTTTCTTT.

The rearrangement links TRBV9 to TRBJ1-1, with 7 bases fitting TRBD1. V was pared by 3 bases and J by 1 base, with 3 bases of the junction left unmatched. Germline CDR1 is SGDLS and CDR2 is YYNGEE. The CDR3 is made up of 14 amino acids. CDR3 in DNA: TGTGCCAGCAGCGAGGGGGCCGCGAACACTGAAGCTTTCTTT. Translation: CASSEGAANTEAFF.

This clone has a count of ten or more. The chain uses TRBV14 and TRBJ2-1; 9 positions match TRBD2. After removal of 5 bases from V and 3 bases from J, the junction contained 14 bases not matched to a gene. Germline V gives CDR1 SGHDN, CDR2 FVKESK. The CDR3 is made up of 18 amino acids. This CDR3 is CASSEGLAGTFGYNEQFF. CDR3 in DNA: TGTGCCAGCAGCGAGGGACTAGCAGGAACTTTCGGCTACAATGAGCAGTTCTTC.

J is TRBJ2-3 and V is TRBV2; D gene uncertain. The CDR3 length is 12 residues. The germline CDR1 and CDR2 sequences are SNHLY and FYNNEI. Trimming shortened V by 2 bases and J by 5 bases, and 5 bases separated the two germline ends. CDR3 residues: CASSEPGDTQYF. DNA of the CDR3: TGTGCCAGCAGTGAACCTGGAGATACGCAGTATTTT.

This clone was detected a few times. The chain links TRBV6-1 to TRBJ2-2, with D maybe TRBD1 (5 bases). CDR3 size: 14 residues. Trimming shortened V by 6 bases and J by 2 bases, and 10 bases separated the two germline ends. Germline V CDR1 and CDR2: MNHNS, SASEGT. CDR3 coding DNA: TGTGCCAGCAGCGGACGGACAAACACCGGGGAGCTGTTTTTT. Amino acid sequence: CASSGRTNTGELFF.

This clone was counted many times. The chain has TRBV10-3 and TRBJ2-7; TRBD1 aligns across 7 bases. V lost 6 bases, J lost 4 bases, and 9 bases stayed unmatched. CDR1 and CDR2 from the germline V gene are ENHRY and SYGVKD. This CDR3 contains 14 residues. DNA of the CDR3: TGTGCCATCAGGCCGGGACAGCTTACTTACGAGCAGTACTTC. Its translation is CAIRPGQLTYEQYF.

The chain combines TRBV5-1 with TRBJ2-1; D is possibly TRBD1 (6 bases). The length of the CDR3 is 15 residues. V lost 2 bases, J lost 7 bases, and 16 bases lay in between. Germline-derived CDR1 and CDR2 are SGHRS and YFSETQ. CDR3 bases: TGCGCCAGCAGCTTTGGGGGCGGCGGAGCTAATGAGCAGTTCTTC. Translated: CASSFGGGGANEQFF.

The V and J genes are TRBV28 and TRBJ2-2, with D perhaps TRBD1 (6 bases). The ends were cut back, 4 bases at V and 6 bases at J, with 15 bases in the middle. The V gene's germline CDR1 is MDHEN and CDR2 SYDVKM. The CDR3 contains 15 residues. The CDR3 sequence is CASSSLSQGSGELFF. CDR3 DNA: TGTGCCAGCAGTTCGCTATCACAGGGATCCGGGGAGCTGTTTTTT.